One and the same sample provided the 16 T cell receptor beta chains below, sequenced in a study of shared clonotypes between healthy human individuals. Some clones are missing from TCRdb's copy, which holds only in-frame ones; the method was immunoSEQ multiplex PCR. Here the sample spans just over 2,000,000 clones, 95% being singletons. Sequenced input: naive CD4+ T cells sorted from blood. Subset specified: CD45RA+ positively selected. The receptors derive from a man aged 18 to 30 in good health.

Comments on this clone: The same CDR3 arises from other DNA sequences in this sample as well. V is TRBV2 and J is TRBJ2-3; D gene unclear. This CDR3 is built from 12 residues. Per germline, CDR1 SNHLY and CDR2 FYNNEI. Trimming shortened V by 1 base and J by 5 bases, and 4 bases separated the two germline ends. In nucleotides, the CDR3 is TGTGCCAGCAGTGAAGGACTAGATACGCAGTATTTT. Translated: CASSEGLDTQYF.

This CDR3 reads CASSPDPGSSPLHF. Here the CDR3 DNA reads TGTGCCAGCAGCCCAGACCCGGGTAGTTCACCCCTCCACTTT. V gene TRBV7-9 combines with J gene TRBJ1-6; D is ambiguous. CDR3 length: 14 amino acids. The germline V gene has CDR1 SEHNR and CDR2 FQNEAQ (reference sequence). Trimming shortened V by 5 bases and J by 9 bases, and 14 bases separated the two germline ends.

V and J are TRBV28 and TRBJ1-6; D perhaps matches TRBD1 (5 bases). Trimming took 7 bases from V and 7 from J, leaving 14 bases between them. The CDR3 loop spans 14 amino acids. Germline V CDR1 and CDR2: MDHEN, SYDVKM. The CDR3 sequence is CASTPQDTNSPLHF. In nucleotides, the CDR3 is TGTGCCAGCACCCCTCAGGACACCAATTCACCCCTCCACTTT.

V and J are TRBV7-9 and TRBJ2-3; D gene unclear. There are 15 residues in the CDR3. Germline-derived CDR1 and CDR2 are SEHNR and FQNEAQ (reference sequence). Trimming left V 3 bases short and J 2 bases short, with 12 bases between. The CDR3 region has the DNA TGTGCCAGCAGCTTTTCTGGCGGATCCACAGATACGCAGTATTTT. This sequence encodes CASSFSGGSTDTQYF.

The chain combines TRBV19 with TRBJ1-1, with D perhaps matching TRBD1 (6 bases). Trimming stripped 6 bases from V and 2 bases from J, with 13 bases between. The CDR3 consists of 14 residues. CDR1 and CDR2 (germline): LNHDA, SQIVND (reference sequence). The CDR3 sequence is CASRALDRNTEAFF. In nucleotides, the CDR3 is TGTGCCAGTAGGGCCTTGGACAGAAACACTGAAGCTTTCTTT. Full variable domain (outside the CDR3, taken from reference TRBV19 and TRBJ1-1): DGGITQSPKYLFRKEGQNVTLSCEQNLNHDAMYWYRQDPGQGLRLIYYSQIVNDFQKGDIAEGYSVSREKKESFPLTVTSAQKNPTAFYLCASRALDRNTEAFFGQGTRLTVV.

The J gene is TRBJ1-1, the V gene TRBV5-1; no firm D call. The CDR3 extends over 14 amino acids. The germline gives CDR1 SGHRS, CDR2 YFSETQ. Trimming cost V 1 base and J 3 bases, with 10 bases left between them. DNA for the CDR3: TGCGCCAGCAGCTTGAGAGTATTTGACACTGAAGCTTTCTTT. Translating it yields CASSLRVFDTEAFF.

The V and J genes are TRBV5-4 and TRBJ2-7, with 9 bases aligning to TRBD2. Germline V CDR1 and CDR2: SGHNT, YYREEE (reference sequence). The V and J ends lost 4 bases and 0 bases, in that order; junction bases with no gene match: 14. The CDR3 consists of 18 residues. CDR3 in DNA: TGTGCCAGCAGCGCCGGGACTAGCCTTAGGATAAGCTCCTACGAGCAGTACTTC. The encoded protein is CASSAGTSLRISSYEQYF. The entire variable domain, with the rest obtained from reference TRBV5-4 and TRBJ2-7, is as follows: ETGVTQSPTHLIKTRGQQVTLRCSSQSGHNTVSWYQQALGQGPQFIFQYYREEENGRGNFPPRFSGLQFPNYSSELNVNALELDDSALYLCASSAGTSLRISSYEQYFGPGTRLTVT.

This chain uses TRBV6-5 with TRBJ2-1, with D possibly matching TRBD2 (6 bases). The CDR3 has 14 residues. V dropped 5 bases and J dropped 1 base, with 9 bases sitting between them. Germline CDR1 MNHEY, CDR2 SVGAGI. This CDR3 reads CASSIGGSYNEQFF. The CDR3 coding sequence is TGTGCCAGCAGTATCGGGGGTTCCTACAATGAGCAGTTCTTC.

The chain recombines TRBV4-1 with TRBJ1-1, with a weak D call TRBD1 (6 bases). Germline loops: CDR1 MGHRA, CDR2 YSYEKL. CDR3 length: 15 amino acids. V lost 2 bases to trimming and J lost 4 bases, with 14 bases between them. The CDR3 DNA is TGCGCCAGCAGCCAACCCAGGGGATCTGTCACTGAAGCTTTCTTT. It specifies CASSQPRGSVTEAFF.

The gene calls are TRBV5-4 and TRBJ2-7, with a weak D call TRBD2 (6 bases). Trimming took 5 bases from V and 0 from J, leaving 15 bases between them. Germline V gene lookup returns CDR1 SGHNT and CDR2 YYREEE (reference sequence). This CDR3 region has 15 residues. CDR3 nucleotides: TGTGCCAGCAGTCAGTCTAGCGCCCACTCCTACGAGCAGTACTTC. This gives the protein CASSQSSAHSYEQYF.

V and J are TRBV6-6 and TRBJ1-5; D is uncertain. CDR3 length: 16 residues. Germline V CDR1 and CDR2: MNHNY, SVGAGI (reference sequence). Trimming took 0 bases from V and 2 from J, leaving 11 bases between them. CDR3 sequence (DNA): TGTGCCAGCAGTTACTCCGGAGGGATAGGCAATCAGCCCCAGCATTTT. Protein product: CASSYSGGIGNQPQHF.

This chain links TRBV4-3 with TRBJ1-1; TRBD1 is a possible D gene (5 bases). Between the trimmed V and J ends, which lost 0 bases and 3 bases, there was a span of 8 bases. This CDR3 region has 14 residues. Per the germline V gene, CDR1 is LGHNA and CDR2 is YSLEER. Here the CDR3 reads CASSQDGRDTEAFF. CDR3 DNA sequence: TGCGCCAGCAGCCAAGACGGCAGGGACACTGAAGCTTTCTTT.

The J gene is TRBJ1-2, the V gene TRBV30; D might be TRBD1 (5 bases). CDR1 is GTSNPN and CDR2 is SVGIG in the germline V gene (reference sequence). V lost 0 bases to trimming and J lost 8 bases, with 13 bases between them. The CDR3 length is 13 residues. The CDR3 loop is CAWSVQDSGGYTF. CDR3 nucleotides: TGTGCCTGGAGTGTACAGGACTCGGGCGGCTACACCTTC.

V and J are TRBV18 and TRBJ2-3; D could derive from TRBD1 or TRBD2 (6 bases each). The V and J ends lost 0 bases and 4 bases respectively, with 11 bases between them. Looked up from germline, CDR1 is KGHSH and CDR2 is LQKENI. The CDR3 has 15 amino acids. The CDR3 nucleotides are TGTGCCAGCTCACCACCGGCGGAGGGGGCAGATACGCAGTATTTT. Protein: CASSPPAEGADTQYF. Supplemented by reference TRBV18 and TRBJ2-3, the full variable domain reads NAGVMQNPRHLVRRRGQEARLRCSPMKGHSHVYWYRQLPEEGLKFMVYLQKENIIDESGMPKERFSAEFPKEGPSILRIQQVVRGDSAAYFCASSPPAEGADTQYFGPGTRLTVL.

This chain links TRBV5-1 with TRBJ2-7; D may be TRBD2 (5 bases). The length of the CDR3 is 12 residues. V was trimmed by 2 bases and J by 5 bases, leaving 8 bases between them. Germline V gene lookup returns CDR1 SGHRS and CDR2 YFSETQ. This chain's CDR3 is CASSFSGNEQYF. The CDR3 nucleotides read TGCGCCAGCAGCTTTTCGGGGAACGAGCAGTACTTC.

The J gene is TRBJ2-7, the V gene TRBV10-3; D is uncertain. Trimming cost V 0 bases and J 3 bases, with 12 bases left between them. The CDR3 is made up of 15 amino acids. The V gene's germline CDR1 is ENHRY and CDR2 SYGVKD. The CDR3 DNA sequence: TGTGCCATCAGTGAGTCAGGGAACGGAATCTACGAGCAGTACTTC. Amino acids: CAISESGNGIYEQYF.